The text below deals with one TCR beta chain. Original analysis: Scientists estimated how many nucleated cells there were by amplifying reference gene primers. Repertoires were generated with immunoSEQ multiplex PCR, while TCRdb's copy carries only in-frame clones and drops some. For V, J and clone size, that table is used; D and trimming come from the DNA. The sample contains roughly 100,000 clones, about 80% of which appear only once. The source of the sample is a study of blood T cell repertoires in COVID-19. The CDR3 totals 16 residues. The germline CDR1 and CDR2 sequences are SGDLS and YYNGEE. The V and J ends lost 2 bases and 5 bases, in that order; junction bases with no gene match: 5.

The chain has TRBV9 and TRBJ2-1, with 12 bases fitting TRBD2. This sequence was found in an elderly woman with active or convalescent COVID-19. The sample comprised peripheral blood. The CDR3 sequence: CASSVRLAGVNNEQFF. For the CDR3, the DNA is TGTGCCAGCAGCGTGAGACTAGCGGGGGTAAACAATGAGCAGTTCTTC.